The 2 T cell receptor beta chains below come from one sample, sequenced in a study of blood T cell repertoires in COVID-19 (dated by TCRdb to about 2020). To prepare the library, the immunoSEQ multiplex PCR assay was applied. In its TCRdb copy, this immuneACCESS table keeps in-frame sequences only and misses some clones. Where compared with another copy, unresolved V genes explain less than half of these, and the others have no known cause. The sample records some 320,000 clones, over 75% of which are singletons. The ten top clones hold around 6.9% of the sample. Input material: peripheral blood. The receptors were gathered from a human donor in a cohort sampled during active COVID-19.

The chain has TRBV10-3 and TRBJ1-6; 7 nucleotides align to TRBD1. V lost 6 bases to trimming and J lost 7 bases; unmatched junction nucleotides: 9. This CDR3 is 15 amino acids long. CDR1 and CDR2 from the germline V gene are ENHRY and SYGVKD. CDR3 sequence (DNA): TGTGCCATCAGGGAAACAGGACAGGCAAATTCACCCCTCCACTTT. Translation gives CAIRETGQANSPLHF.

The chain's CDR3 is CASSPGTGSSGANVLTF. CDR3 sequence (DNA): TGTGCCAGCAGTCCCGGGACTGGTTCCTCTGGGGCCAACGTCCTGACTTTC. V usage is TRBV6-6 and J usage is TRBJ2-6; D might be TRBD2 (6 bases). CDR3 length: 17 residues. V lost 5 bases and J lost 0, with 14 bases in between. The germline V gene encodes CDR1 MNHNY and CDR2 SVGAGI (reference sequence).